One sample yielded the 28 T cell receptor beta chains listed below, sequenced in a study of beta chain features in type 1 diabetes. Study-level results: Significant though moderate, a shortening of TCRB CDR3s appeared in all four CD4+ subsets of Type 1 diabetes patients.

The antigens these receptors bind are not known. All of the isolated RNA was reverse transcribed, so expressed TCRB transcripts were sequenced. Repertoires were generated with immunoSEQ multiplex PCR, while TCRdb's copy carries only in-frame clones and drops some. The table lists about 340,000 clones, around 8.5% of them singletons. The sample taken for sequencing was central memory CD4+ T cells from blood. The source of these receptors is a man aged 25-40 years with type 1 diabetes.

The chain links TRBV25-1 to TRBJ2-3, with a tentative D call TRBD1 (5 bases). The CDR3 contains 14 residues. CDR1 MGHDK and CDR2 SYGVNS come from the germline V gene. V gave up 4 bases and J gave up 0 bases, with 8 bases separating them. CDR3 DNA sequence: TGTGCCAGCAGTGTTGACAGTAGCACAGATACGCAGTATTTT. Protein product: CASSVDSSTDTQYF.

In its sample, this clone was seen a few times. The V call is TRBV7-2, the J call TRBJ2-1; D could derive from TRBD1 or TRBD2 (6 bases each). The CDR3 consists of 13 residues. Germline-derived CDR1 and CDR2 are SGHTA and FQGNSA. V shed 5 bases and J shed 10 bases, with 15 bases lying between them. The CDR3 spells CASSVPGAGEQFF. The CDR3 DNA follows: TGTGCCAGCAGCGTCCCAGGGGCGGGGGAGCAGTTCTTC.

This clone has just a few counts. The chain carries TRBV5-1 and TRBJ2-5; 7 bases align to TRBD1. This CDR3 region has 17 residues. The V segment lost 4 bases and the J segment 2 bases; nucleotides outside the gene matches: 14. Germline-derived CDR1 and CDR2 are SGHRS and YFSETQ. CDR3 nucleotide sequence: TGCGCCAGCAGCGCAACGCTGACAGGGATATTACAAGAGACCCAGTACTTC. Protein product: CASSATLTGILQETQYF.

This clone has ten or more counts. The chain couples TRBV28 to TRBJ2-1, with TRBD2 matching 15 bases. Germline CDR1 and CDR2: MDHEN and SYDVKM. The CDR3 extends over 16 amino acids. Trimming removed 5 bases from V and 6 bases from J; junction bases left unmatched: 5. CDR3 nucleotides: TGTGCCAGCAGTCGGACTAGCGGGGGGGGTATCAATGAGCAGTTCTTC. Its translation: CASSRTSGGGINEQFF. The full variable domain, completed using reference TRBV28 and TRBJ2-1, is DVKVTQSSRYLVKRTGEKVFLECVQDMDHENMFWYRQDPGLGLRLIYFSYDVKMKEKGDIPEGYSVSREKKERFSLILESASTNQTSMYLCASSRTSGGGINEQFFGPGTRLTVL.

This clone was recorded a few times. The chain is built from TRBV19 and TRBJ1-2; the D gene is possibly TRBD1 (5 bases). CDR3 size: 16 residues. V was shortened by 10 bases and J by 5 bases, with 26 bases between the two germline ends. Germline CDR1 is LNHDA and CDR2 is SQIVND (reference sequence). DNA of the CDR3: TGTGCCACCTTAGGTTATAGGGACGGAGGCTGGTATGGCTACACCTTC. Its translation is CATLGYRDGGWYGYTF.

The chain is built from TRBV10-3 and TRBJ1-2; the D is unclear. Germline loops: CDR1 ENHRY, CDR2 SYGVKD. Trimming took off 4 bases at V and 9 bases at J, with 12 bases between the two ends. The CDR3 totals 12 residues. DNA for the CDR3: TGTGCCATCAGTGGAAGCGGGAGAAGCTACACCTTC. It yields the protein CAISGSGRSYTF.

This clone was observed a handful of times. The genes are TRBV18 and TRBJ2-5, with D perhaps matching TRBD1 or TRBD2 (6 bases each). CDR3 length equals 15 residues. The germline gives CDR1 KGHSH, CDR2 LQKENI. V was trimmed by 2 bases and J by 5 bases, leaving 15 bases between them. The CDR3 sequence is CASSPATGRLETQYF. The CDR3 bases are TGTGCCAGCTCACCAGCCACAGGGAGGTTGGAGACCCAGTACTTC. Based on the CDR3 plus reference TRBV18 and TRBJ2-5, the full variable domain is NAGVMQNPRHLVRRRGQEARLRCSPMKGHSHVYWYRQLPEEGLKFMVYLQKENIIDESGMPKERFSAEFPKEGPSILRIQQVVRGDSAAYFCASSPATGRLETQYFGPGTRLLVL.

The rearrangement links TRBV2 to TRBJ1-1, with D hard to call. Germline CDR1 and CDR2: SNHLY and FYNNEI. The CDR3 is 15 residues long. The V and J ends lost 7 bases and 1 base respectively, with 16 bases between them. The CDR3 loop is CASNHGVGGNTEAFF. In DNA, the CDR3 is TGTGCCAGCAACCACGGAGTGGGTGGGAACACTGAAGCTTTCTTT.

The sample holds a few counts of this clone. The chain has TRBV15 and TRBJ2-2; the D is unclear. The CDR3 covers 18 residues. In germline, CDR1 is LNHNV, CDR2 YYDKDF (reference sequence). The V end was cut by 5 bases, the J end by 7 bases, with 26 bases between. CDR3 loop: CATSPSFIAGPRNGELFF. DNA for the CDR3: TGTGCCACCAGCCCCTCGTTCATAGCCGGGCCACGGAACGGGGAGCTGTTTTTT.

The J gene is TRBJ1-1, the V gene TRBV6-5, with D tentatively TRBD1 (5 bases). Germline loops: CDR1 MNHEY, CDR2 SVGAGI. The V end was cut by 6 bases, the J end by 4 bases, with 12 bases between. This CDR3 comprises 13 residues. CDR3 in amino acids: CASREGMFTEAFF. The CDR3 DNA reads as TGTGCCAGCAGAGAGGGGATGTTCACTGAAGCTTTCTTT.

This chain connects TRBV10-3 to TRBJ1-4; 9 bases agree with TRBD1. The CDR3 covers 15 residues. V gave up 2 bases and J gave up 3 bases; unmatched junction bases: 1. Germline V gives CDR1 ENHRY, CDR2 SYGVKD. The CDR3 is CAISERTGANEKLFF. CDR3 in DNA: TGTGCCATCAGTGAGAGGACAGGGGCTAATGAAAAACTGTTTTTT.

This clone has just a few counts. The chain carries TRBV7-2 and TRBJ2-5, with 8 bases lining up with TRBD1. V trimming: 6 bases; J trimming: 5 bases; junction bases outside the gene matches: 8. The CDR3 is 14 amino acids. The germline gives CDR1 SGHTA, CDR2 FQGNSA. Here the CDR3 reads CASSTTGGGETQYF. For the CDR3, the DNA is TGTGCCAGCAGTACTACAGGGGGAGGCGAGACCCAGTACTTC.

The V and J genes are TRBV5-1 and TRBJ2-1; weak D call: TRBD1 (5 bases). Trimming stripped 0 bases from V and 5 bases from J, with 9 bases between. Looked up from germline, CDR1 is SGHRS and CDR2 is YFSETQ. This CDR3 comprises 14 residues. The CDR3 bases are TGCGCCAGCAGCTTGGTACAAGGGGACAATGAGCAGTTCTTC. This encodes CASSLVQGDNEQFF. The full variable domain, with the rest looked up from reference TRBV5-1 and TRBJ2-1, is KAGVTQTPRYLIKTRGQQVTLSCSPISGHRSVSWYQQTPGQGLQFLFEYFSETQRNKGNFPGRFSGRQFSNSRSEMNVSTLELGDSALYLCASSLVQGDNEQFFGPGTRLTVL.

This clone has more than one count but fewer than ten. V and J are TRBV6-6 and TRBJ2-7, with D unresolved. The CDR3 extends over 12 amino acids. The V end was cut by 7 bases, the J end by 6 bases, with 13 bases between. CDR1 and CDR2 from the germline V gene are MNHNY and SVGAGI (reference sequence). The CDR3 DNA sequence: TGTGCCAGCACCGACCCGGATGGCGAGCAGTACTTC. It codes for CASTDPDGEQYF.

The chain links TRBV7-9 to TRBJ2-2; D is unresolved. The V gene's germline CDR1 is SEHNR and CDR2 FQNEAQ (reference sequence). The CDR3 has 14 residues. Trimming left V 4 bases short and J 3 bases short, with 9 bases between. CDR3 amino acids: CASSSLHDTGELFF. The CDR3 region has the DNA TGTGCCAGCAGCTCCCTTCATGACACCGGGGAGCTGTTTTTT.

This chain links TRBV6-5 with TRBJ1-5, with D uncertain. V was cut by 3 bases and J by 6 bases, with 9 bases left in between. CDR1 MNHEY and CDR2 SVGAGI come from the germline V gene. The CDR3 covers 13 residues. The DNA for the CDR3 is TGTGCCAGCAGTTATACTCCAGGTCAGCCCCAGCATTTT. Amino acid sequence: CASSYTPGQPQHF.

This clone was counted between two and nine times. The chain recombines TRBV18 with TRBJ2-6; 9 nucleotides agree with TRBD1. V dropped 4 bases and J dropped 2; count of bases not matched to a gene: 0. This CDR3 region has 15 residues. From germline, CDR1 is KGHSH and CDR2 LQKENI. The CDR3: CASSRQGAGANVLTF. The CDR3 DNA follows: TGTGCCAGCTCACGACAGGGGGCTGGGGCCAACGTCCTGACTTTC. Full variable domain (missing parts from reference TRBV18 and TRBJ2-6): NAGVMQNPRHLVRRRGQEARLRCSPMKGHSHVYWYRQLPEEGLKFMVYLQKENIIDESGMPKERFSAEFPKEGPSILRIQQVVRGDSAAYFCASSRQGAGANVLTFGAGSRLTVL.

This clone was seen a handful of times. A much larger clonotype is one base distant, so this may be a read error. Distinct nucleotide sequences in the sample also encode this CDR3. The chain is built from TRBV7-2 and TRBJ2-7; 7 bases are a match to TRBD1. The length of the CDR3 is 13 residues. V lost 4 bases and J lost 1; bases outside the gene matches: 1. CDR1 and CDR2 from the germline V gene are SGHTA and FQGNSA. This chain's CDR3 is CASSSGQSYEQYF. The CDR3, as DNA: TGTGCCAGCAGCTCGGGACAGTCCTACGAGCAGTACTTC.

The sample holds a few counts of this clone. The chain couples TRBV2 to TRBJ2-2; D unresolved. The V end was cut by 5 bases, the J end by 1 base, with 5 bases between. Germline lookup yields CDR1 SNHLY and CDR2 FYNNEI. CDR3 length: 13 residues. The CDR3 DNA sequence: TGTGCCAGCAGTACACAGAACACCGGGGAGCTGTTTTTT. Its protein is CASSTQNTGELFF.

This clone was observed a handful of times. This chain connects TRBV9 to TRBJ2-7; the D gene could be TRBD1 or TRBD2 (6 bases each). Germline CDR1 reads SGDLS; CDR2 reads YYNGEE. Trimming shortened V by 0 bases and J by 4 bases, and 14 bases separated the two germline ends. The CDR3 runs 15 residues. CDR3 amino acids: CASSVDNQGRYEQYF. The CDR3 nucleotides read TGTGCCAGCAGCGTAGACAATCAGGGGAGGTACGAGCAGTACTTC. The full variable domain, its missing parts supplied by reference TRBV9 and TRBJ2-7, is DSGVTQTPKHLITATGQRVTLRCSPRSGDLSVYWYQQSLDQGLQFLIQYYNGEERAKGNILERFSAQQFPDLHSELNLSSLELGDSALYFCASSVDNQGRYEQYFGPGTRLTVT.

This clone occurred a few times. The chain is built from TRBV18 and TRBJ2-3; 9 positions agree with TRBD1. From germline, CDR1 is KGHSH and CDR2 LQKENI. The CDR3 has 16 residues. V lost 4 bases to trimming and J lost 3 bases; unmatched junction nucleotides: 8. CDR3 DNA sequence: TGTGCCAGCTCACTCATGGCGACAGGGGGAACAGATACGCAGTATTTT. It specifies CASSLMATGGTDTQYF.

This clone has only a few counts. The rearrangement uses TRBV6-6 and TRBJ2-2, with unresolved D. The CDR3 is made up of 15 amino acids. Per germline, CDR1 MNHNY and CDR2 SVGAGI (reference sequence). The V and J ends lost 6 bases and 5 bases respectively, with 16 bases between them. The CDR3 loop reads CASRPTVLTTGELFF. The CDR3 nucleotides read TGTGCCAGCAGACCTACGGTCCTGACAACCGGGGAGCTGTTTTTT.

The chain is built from TRBV6-1 and TRBJ2-3, with 7 nucleotides matching TRBD2. Germline CDR1 MNHNS, CDR2 SASEGT. The V and J ends lost 7 bases and 0 bases, in that order; junction bases with no gene match: 4. The CDR3 length is 14 residues. CDR3 residues: CASIHSGSTDTQYF. Here the CDR3 DNA reads TGTGCCAGCATCCATAGCGGGAGCACAGATACGCAGTATTTT.

This clone was recorded a few times. Other nucleotide sequences in the sample specify the same CDR3. This sequence joins TRBV6-5 and TRBJ1-5, with D perhaps matching TRBD1 (6 bases). The CDR3 is made up of 14 amino acids. CDR1 is MNHEY and CDR2 is SVGAGI in the germline V gene. The V gene lost 3 bases and the J gene lost 4 bases, with 10 bases spanning the gap. The CDR3 region is CASSYSQGNQPQHF. CDR3 DNA: TGTGCCAGCAGTTATAGTCAGGGGAATCAGCCCCAGCATTTT.

The V call is TRBV2, the J call TRBJ2-1; either TRBD1 or TRBD2 may fit D (5 bases each). This CDR3 spans 14 amino acids. The V and J ends lost 8 bases and 1 base respectively, with 12 bases between them. Germline CDR1 is SNHLY and CDR2 is FYNNEI. This CDR3 is CASSGDLSYNEQFF. DNA for the CDR3: TGTGCCAGCTCCGGGGACCTATCCTACAATGAGCAGTTCTTC.

This rearrangement joins TRBV2 to TRBJ2-7; 7 bases agree with TRBD1. The germline CDR1 and CDR2 sequences are SNHLY and FYNNEI. CDR3 size: 13 residues. V lost 7 bases, J lost 1 base, and 4 bases stayed unmatched. This CDR3 is CASNRDRSYEQYF. The DNA for the CDR3 is TGTGCCAGCAACCGGGACAGATCCTACGAGCAGTACTTC. Using reference TRBV2 and TRBJ2-7 for the parts outside the CDR3, the full variable domain is EPEVTQTPSHQVTQMGQEVILRCVPISNHLYFYWYRQILGQKVEFLVSFYNNEISEKSEIFDDQFSVERPDGSNFTLKIRSTKLEDSAMYFCASNRDRSYEQYFGPGTRLTVT.

This chain joins TRBV5-6 and TRBJ2-7; TRBD1 might be the D (5 bases). The V and J ends lost 3 bases and 4 bases respectively, with 8 bases between them. Germline V gives CDR1 SGHDT, CDR2 YYEEEE. The length of the CDR3 is 12 residues. The CDR3 DNA sequence: TGTGCCAGCAGCTATCAGGGTTACGAGCAGTACTTC. The encoded protein is CASSYQGYEQYF.

This clone was recorded a few times. This rearrangement joins TRBV6-6 to TRBJ2-5, with D perhaps being TRBD1 or TRBD2 (5 bases each). This CDR3 contains 14 residues. V was pared by 6 bases and J by 3 bases, with 14 bases between. Germline lookup yields CDR1 MNHNY and CDR2 SVGAGI (reference sequence). The CDR3, as DNA: TGTGCCAGCAGCCTCTTGGGGACGGAAGAGACCCAGTACTTC. This codes for CASSLLGTEETQYF.